Shown below are 20 T cell receptor beta chains from a single sample sequenced in a study of cytomegalovirus exposure and HLA in healthy donors. The method was immunoSEQ multiplex PCR; TCRdb's version includes in-frame clones alone and lacks a portion of them. This table holds approximately 160,000 clones, about 89% found once. Material: PBMCs. The receptors come from a woman aged 18-30 years in good health and CMV-seropositive.

This chain connects TRBV7-9 to TRBJ2-5; 10 positions agree with TRBD1. V dropped 5 bases and J dropped 4; count of bases not matched to a gene: 4. The CDR3 extends over 14 amino acids. Germline CDR1 is SEHNR and CDR2 is FQNEAQ (reference sequence). In DNA form, the CDR3 reads TGTGCCAGCAGCGGGACAGGGGTGGGAGAGACCCAGTACTTC. Its translation is CASSGTGVGETQYF.

In DNA form, the CDR3 reads TGTGCCAGCAGCTTGTGGCAGATAAACACTGAAGCTTTCTTT. Encoded protein: CASSLWQINTEAFF. J is TRBJ1-1 and V is TRBV5-6, with no clear D. CDR1 and CDR2 from the germline V gene are SGHDT and YYEEEE. CDR3 length: 14 residues. Between the trimmed V and J ends, which lost 1 base and 2 bases, there was a span of 9 bases.

The chain couples TRBV6-5 to TRBJ2-3; 7 nucleotides match TRBD2. The CDR3 length is 15 residues. V trimming: 4 bases; J trimming: 5 bases; junction bases outside the gene matches: 9. CDR1 and CDR2 from the germline V gene are MNHEY and SVGAGI. CDR3 DNA sequence: TGTGCCAGCAGTTCCCGGGGGGTGAAGTTAGATACGCAGTATTTT. Translation: CASSSRGVKLDTQYF.

A single count supports this clone. The chain couples TRBV7-9 to TRBJ2-7; 7 nucleotides agree with TRBD1. The CDR3 extends over 16 amino acids. Germline V gives CDR1 SEHNR, CDR2 FQNEAQ (reference sequence). The V segment lost 5 bases and the J segment 2 bases; nucleotides outside the gene matches: 12. The CDR3 spells CASSATPGQRTYEQYF. CDR3 DNA: TGTGCCAGCAGCGCCACGCCGGGACAGAGAACCTACGAGCAGTACTTC.

The CDR3 region has the DNA TGTGCCAGTTCCCCTAGCGGGAGCACAGATACGCAGTATTTT. It encodes CASSPSGSTDTQYF. This rearrangement joins TRBV19 to TRBJ2-3; 8 bases are shared with TRBD2. Per germline, CDR1 LNHDA and CDR2 SQIVND (reference sequence). The V gene end was trimmed by 8 bases and the J gene end by 0 bases; junction bases not matched to a gene: 4. The CDR3 covers 14 residues.

The rearrangement uses TRBV6-5 and TRBJ1-1; D remains ambiguous. CDR3 length: 15 amino acids. Trimming cost V 0 bases and J 7 bases, with 15 bases left between them. Per germline, CDR1 MNHEY and CDR2 SVGAGI. In DNA, the CDR3 is TGTGCCAGCAGTTACTCCAGGCGGGGAAGGGATGAAGCTTTCTTT. Translation gives CASSYSRRGRDEAFF.

This clone appeared a few times. This chain joins TRBV6-4 and TRBJ2-1; 8 positions agree with TRBD2. V lost 4 bases and J lost 7; bases outside the gene matches: 9. Germline V lookup: CDR1 MRHNA, CDR2 SNTAGT. The CDR3 sequence is 15 residues long. CDR3 sequence (DNA): TGTGCCAGCAGTGCGGGCCGGGAGGGCATAAATGAGCAGTTCTTC. Its protein product is CASSAGREGINEQFF.

The chain is built from TRBV7-3 and TRBJ2-7; 13 bases line up with TRBD2. Germline CDR1 and CDR2: SGHTA and FQGTGA. This CDR3 spans 15 amino acids. The ends lost 4 bases at V and 5 bases at J; junction bases unmatched: 5. The CDR3 DNA sequence: TGTGCCAGCAGCTCCGGACTAGCGGGAGACCACGAGCAGTACTTC. This encodes CASSSGLAGDHEQYF.

There are a few counts of this clone. The chain joins TRBV18 to TRBJ1-2, with a weak D call TRBD1 (5 bases). The V gene lost 6 bases and the J gene lost 8 bases, with 16 bases spanning the gap. This CDR3 has 13 amino acids. Germline values: CDR1 KGHSH, CDR2 LQKENI. The CDR3 nucleotides are TGTGCCAGCTCCCCTACAGTGAGGACAGGCTACACCTTC. Amino acid sequence: CASSPTVRTGYTF.

The chain links TRBV7-2 to TRBJ2-5; tentatively, D is TRBD1 (5 bases). Trimming left V 2 bases short and J 5 bases short, with 9 bases between. This CDR3 comprises 13 residues. Germline CDR1 reads SGHTA; CDR2 reads FQGNSA. CDR3 residues: CASSLQGTETQYF. Here the CDR3 DNA reads TGTGCCAGCAGCTTACAGGGTACCGAGACCCAGTACTTC.

This rearrangement joins TRBV19 to TRBJ1-5, with 10 bases that match TRBD1. Germline V gene data show CDR1 as LNHDA and CDR2 as SQIVND (reference sequence). This CDR3 contains 15 residues. The V segment lost 8 bases and the J segment 2 bases; nucleotides outside the gene matches: 6. CDR3 in DNA: TGTGCCAGTTCAACCGGGACAGGGGGCAATCAGCCCCAGCATTTT. This gives the protein CASSTGTGGNQPQHF. Looking up the rest from reference TRBV19 and TRBJ1-5 gives the full variable domain: DGGITQSPKYLFRKEGQNVTLSCEQNLNHDAMYWYRQDPGQGLRLIYYSQIVNDFQKGDIAEGYSVSREKKESFPLTVTSAQKNPTAFYLCASSTGTGGNQPQHFGDGTRLSIL.

As DNA, the CDR3 is TGTGCCAGCAGCTTGAACAGCCTCTCCTACAATGAGCAGTTCTTC. This gives the protein CASSLNSLSYNEQFF. This chain joins TRBV7-3 and TRBJ2-1; no firm D call. V lost 3 bases and J lost 0, with 9 bases in between. Germline CDR1 and CDR2: SGHTA and FQGTGA. The CDR3 is 15 amino acids.

This sequence joins TRBV29-1 and TRBJ2-7; 8 nucleotides agree with TRBD1. Germline V CDR1 and CDR2: SQVTM, ANQGSEA. There are 14 residues in the CDR3. Germline trimming cut 5 bases from V and 2 bases from J; bases unmatched to any gene: 8. CDR3 DNA sequence: TGCAGCGTTCGGCCCAGGACAGGGACCTACGAGCAGTACTTC. Translating gives CSVRPRTGTYEQYF.

The chain is built from TRBV4-2 and TRBJ2-2; a possible D gene is TRBD1 (6 bases). V lost 4 bases to trimming and J lost 0 bases, with 12 bases between them. In germline, CDR1 is LGHNA, CDR2 YNFKEQ. CDR3 size: 16 residues. CDR3 amino acids: CASSLRQVANTGELFF. The CDR3 region has the DNA TGTGCCAGCAGCCTTCGACAGGTCGCGAACACCGGGGAGCTGTTTTTT.

This chain links TRBV5-8 with TRBJ2-7; D might be TRBD1 (5 bases). The V end was cut by 2 bases, the J end by 6 bases, with 12 bases between. Germline CDR1 reads SGHTS; CDR2 reads YDEGEE. The CDR3 length is 13 residues. This chain's CDR3 is CASSFGRAAEQYF. CDR3 sequence (DNA): TGTGCCAGCAGCTTTGGCAGGGCGGCCGAGCAGTACTTC.

The chain employs TRBV7-9 and TRBJ2-5; D is unclear. Per germline, CDR1 SEHNR and CDR2 FQNEAQ (reference sequence). This CDR3 is built from 14 residues. Trimming left V 2 bases short and J 3 bases short, with 10 bases between. The CDR3, as DNA: TGTGCCAGCAGCTTAAGGCATGGAGAAGAGACCCAGTACTTC. Translating it yields CASSLRHGEETQYF.

This rearrangement joins TRBV7-9 to TRBJ2-3; 9 nucleotides align to TRBD2. The trim removed 1 base at V and 13 bases at J, leaving 3 bases unmatched. The CDR3 length is 12 residues. CDR1 is SEHNR and CDR2 is FQNEAQ in the germline V gene (reference sequence). Here the CDR3 DNA reads TGTGCCAGCAGCTTAGGGACTAGCGCGGAGTATTTT. Translating it yields CASSLGTSAEYF.

The chain uses TRBV18 and TRBJ2-4, with a possible D match to TRBD1 (6 bases). V lost 0 bases, J lost 4 bases, and 10 bases lay in between. The CDR3 loop spans 15 amino acids. CDR1 KGHSH and CDR2 LQKENI come from the germline V gene. CDR3 region: CASSPPAGTKNIQYF. CDR3 DNA sequence: TGTGCCAGCTCACCACCGGCAGGGACAAAAAACATTCAGTACTTC.

The chain has TRBV7-9 and TRBJ2-1, with 9 bases that match TRBD1. CDR1 is SEHNR and CDR2 is FQNEAQ in the germline V gene (reference sequence). V trimming: 4 bases; J trimming: 6 bases; junction bases outside the gene matches: 16. This CDR3 has 18 amino acids. This chain's CDR3 is CASSSWGTGTGLGNEQFF. The CDR3 nucleotides read TGTGCCAGCAGCTCGTGGGGGACCGGGACAGGGTTAGGCAATGAGCAGTTCTTC.

The chain is built from TRBV5-1 and TRBJ2-2; D remains unclear. Germline loops: CDR1 SGHRS, CDR2 YFSETQ. The CDR3 is 14 residues long. Trimming took off 4 bases at V and 5 bases at J, with 12 bases between the two ends. CDR3 bases: TGCGCCAGCAGCCTGCCGACACCGACCGGGGAGCTGTTTTTT. This codes for CASSLPTPTGELFF.